The 9 T cell receptor beta chains listed next were all sequenced from one sample in a study of T cells after yellow fever vaccination. TCRdb fed the 5' RACE reads into MiXCR, producing one record per CDR3 protein. The table has about 320,000 distinct CDR3 sequences, 3.5% to 5% seen once; the top ten hold approximately 19%. The starting material was PBMCs, obtained 15 days after the yellow fever booster vaccination. These receptors were collected from a man in his late teens or twenties who received the YFV17D yellow fever vaccine.

This clonotype was counted many times. CDR3 protein: CASRKSGANEQFF. For the CDR3, the DNA is TGTGCCAGCAGAAAGAGTGGAGCTAATGAGCAGTTCTTC. The chain couples TRBV6-2 or TRBV6-3 to TRBJ2-1; D call uncertain. Germline loops: CDR1 MNHEY, CDR2 SVGEGT. The CDR3 loop spans 13 amino acids. V gave up 6 bases and J gave up 7 bases, with 13 bases separating them.

This clonotype was counted ten times or more. The chain couples TRBV12-3 or TRBV12-4 to TRBJ2-5; 8 bases fit TRBD1. V lost 6 bases, J lost 5 bases, and 5 bases stayed unmatched. The CDR3 runs to 13 residues. CDR3 in amino acids: CASRQGAGETQYF. CDR3 sequence (DNA): TGTGCCAGCAGGCAGGGGGCGGGGGAGACCCAGTACTTC.

This clonotype has a count of ten or more. The chain has TRBV4-1 and TRBJ2-7, with D perhaps TRBD2 (6 bases). Germline lookup yields CDR1 MGHRA and CDR2 YSYEKL. Trimming took 0 bases from V and 7 from J, leaving 10 bases between them. The CDR3 totals 13 residues. The CDR3 DNA reads as TGCGCCAGCAGCCAAGAGGAGGGGCGTGAGCAGTACGTC. Translating it yields CASSQEEGREQYV.

J is TRBJ2-6 and V is TRBV7-3; either TRBD1 or TRBD2 may supply D (5 bases each). The CDR3 sequence is 11 residues long. Germline V gene sequence: CDR1 SGHTA, CDR2 FQGTGA. V was pared by 2 bases and J by 12 bases, with 5 bases between. Here the CDR3 DNA reads TGTGCCAGCAGCTTAGGGGGCGTCCTGACTTTC. Its translation: CASSLGGVLTF. Combining the CDR3 with reference TRBV7-3 and TRBJ2-6 gives the whole variable domain GAGVSQTPSNKVTEKGKYVELRCDPISGHTALYWYRQSLGQGPEFLIYFQGTGAADDSGLPNDRFFAVRPEGSVSTLKIQRTERGDSAVYLCASSLGGVLTFGAGSRLTVL.

This clonotype was counted a few times. The chain recombines TRBV10-3 with TRBJ1-1; 9 nucleotides agree with TRBD1. The J segment lost 8 bases and the V segment lost 9 bases, leaving 10 bases of the junction unmatched. The V gene's germline CDR1 is ENHRY and CDR2 SYGVKD. This CDR3 has 13 residues. CDR3 in DNA: TGTGCCATTTCCGGGACAGGGCTCATGGAAGCTTTCTTT. Translated, it gives CAISGTGLMEAFF.

This clonotype was recorded many times. J is TRBJ2-5 and V is TRBV11-1; perhaps TRBD1 as D (6 bases). The ends were cut back, 4 bases at V and 2 bases at J, with 8 bases in the middle. CDR1 and CDR2 (germline): SGHAT, FQDESV (reference sequence). The CDR3 length is 13 residues. As DNA, the CDR3 is TGTGCCAGCAGCTACAGGGTTCAAGAGACCCAGTACTTC. Its protein product is CASSYRVQETQYF.

The chain is built from TRBV20-1 and TRBJ1-6, with 7 bases that match TRBD1. The V gene's germline CDR1 is DFQATT and CDR2 SNEGSKA (reference sequence). V dropped 4 bases and J dropped 3; count of bases not matched to a gene: 3. This CDR3 has 14 amino acids. The CDR3 is CSAKGQSYNSPLHF. DNA of the CDR3: TGCAGTGCTAAGGGACAGAGCTATAATTCACCCCTCCACTTT.

The chain has TRBV18 and TRBJ1-5; D is unresolved. The V end was cut by 2 bases, the J end by 6 bases, with 11 bases between. The CDR3 contains 14 residues. From germline, CDR1 is KGHSH and CDR2 LQKENI. CDR3 protein: CASSPGFRIQPQHF. The CDR3, as DNA: TGTGCCAGCTCACCAGGGTTCCGGATTCAGCCCCAGCATTTT.

This clonotype showed up many times. The V call is TRBV20-1, the J call TRBJ2-2, with a tentative D call TRBD2 (6 bases). The CDR3 has 14 amino acids. The V gene lost 3 bases and the J gene lost 0 bases, with 8 bases spanning the gap. Germline V gene sequence: CDR1 DFQATT, CDR2 SNEGSKA (reference sequence). The DNA for the CDR3 is TGCAGTGCTAGGGTAGCGGCGAACACCGGGGAGCTGTTTTTT. This translates into CSARVAANTGELFF.